These 10 T cell receptor beta chains came from one sample sequenced in a study of T-cell reconstitution after alpha-beta-depleted transplantation in children. For TCRbeta, the library was prepared with unique molecular identifiers. TCRdb reprocessed the PCR reads via MiXCR and lists one record per CDR3 protein. There are 150,000 to 250,000 distinct CDR3 sequences in the sample; 5% to 7.5% occur only once, and around 4.4% lies in the top ten. Sequenced here: PBMCs, sampled before TCRalphabeta/CD19-depleted stem cell transplant. Every receptor here comes from a girl in the first two years of life with combined immunodeficiency, due to receive a stem cell transplant.

Note on this clonotype: Since a much larger clone is just one base distant, this may be a read error. The chain employs TRBV9 and TRBJ2-3; no reliable D call. This CDR3 comprises 11 residues. Trimming took off 3 bases at V and 4 bases at J, with 3 bases between the two ends. Per germline, CDR1 SGDLS and CDR2 YYNGEE. As DNA, the CDR3 is TGTGCCAGCAGCGCCTCAGATACGCAGTATTTT. Translating gives CASSASDTQYF.

This clonotype was seen many times. V is TRBV6-5 and J is TRBJ2-1; 9 bases align to TRBD2. The CDR3 is 15 amino acids. Trimming removed 7 bases from V and 5 bases from J; junction bases left unmatched: 9. In germline, CDR1 is MNHEY, CDR2 SVGAGI. CDR3 loop: CASNTGLAPNNEQFF. The CDR3 region has the DNA TGTGCCAGCAATACGGGACTAGCACCTAACAATGAGCAGTTCTTC.

The table lists this clonotype with many counts. V is TRBV10-3 and J is TRBJ2-7; 9 bases are shared with TRBD1. CDR3 length: 17 residues. Germline V gene sequence: CDR1 ENHRY, CDR2 SYGVKD. Trimming at V came to 4 bases and at J to 2 bases, leaving 12 bases not matched to a gene. Here the CDR3 DNA reads TGTGCCATCAGTGTCTTCCCCGGGACAGGGCTCCCCTACGAGCAGTACTTC. It is translated as CAISVFPGTGLPYEQYF.

This clonotype was found many times. This sequence joins TRBV20-1 and TRBJ2-1, with 12 nucleotides matching TRBD2. The CDR3 has 19 residues. With V trimmed by 2 bases and J by 2 bases, 13 bases remained unmatched. In germline, CDR1 is DFQATT, CDR2 SNEGSKA (reference sequence). Here the CDR3 reads CSARPLAGGRQKTYNEQFF. The CDR3 bases are TGCAGTGCTAGACCACTAGCGGGAGGCAGACAAAAGACCTACAATGAGCAGTTCTTC.

Note on this clonotype: A much bigger clone sits one base away, suggesting this may be a read error. The chain employs TRBV27 and TRBJ2-7, with 7 bases lining up with TRBD2. Germline CDR1 reads MNHEY; CDR2 reads SMNVEV (reference sequence). The CDR3 consists of 15 residues. CDR3 protein: CASSRLGLVTDEQCF. Here the CDR3 DNA reads TGTGCCAGCAGCCGCCTAGGACTAGTGACGGACGAGCAGTGCTTC.

The chain uses TRBV2 and TRBJ2-1; TRBD2 matches at 10 bases. The germline V gene encodes CDR1 SNHLY and CDR2 FYNNEI. The length of the CDR3 is 15 residues. V trimming: 2 bases; J trimming: 5 bases; junction bases outside the gene matches: 3. CDR3 in amino acids: CASSEKGLANNEQFF. CDR3 nucleotide sequence: TGTGCCAGCAGTGAAAAGGGACTAGCGAACAATGAGCAGTTCTTC.

On this clonotype itself: A much larger clone is a single base away; this may be a read error. The J gene is TRBJ2-5, the V gene TRBV20-1; 10 bases are shared with TRBD2. Germline CDR1 DFQATT, CDR2 SNEGSKA (reference sequence). This CDR3 is built from 17 residues. This chain's CDR3 is CSGRDGASGSWGETQYF. The CDR3 bases are TGCAGTGGTAGAGATGGGGCTAGCGGGAGTTGGGGAGAGACCCAGTACTTC.

In its sample, this clonotype was seen many times. The J gene is TRBJ2-7, the V gene TRBV25-1; tentatively, D is TRBD1 or TRBD2 (5 bases each). There are 18 residues in the CDR3. V was clipped by 3 bases and J by 3 bases, with 24 bases between them. Germline V gene sequence: CDR1 MGHDK, CDR2 SYGVNS. CDR3 protein: CASSDPYTSGTAFYEQYF. CDR3 DNA sequence: TGTGCCAGCAGTGATCCCTACACCTCCGGGACGGCGTTCTACGAGCAGTACTTC.

This clonotype was seen repeatedly, ten times or more. The rearrangement links TRBV20-1 to TRBJ2-1, with 7 bases matching TRBD1. Losses at the gene ends were 2 bases for V and 8 bases for J; bases not matched to a gene: 6. The CDR3 is 13 amino acids. Germline V gene data show CDR1 as DFQATT and CDR2 as SNEGSKA (reference sequence). The CDR3 spells CSARSVDRHEQFF. In DNA form, the CDR3 reads TGCAGTGCTAGATCCGTGGACAGGCATGAGCAGTTCTTC.

This chain connects TRBV7-9 to TRBJ2-1; D may be TRBD2 (6 bases). This CDR3 is 13 amino acids long. Germline V gives CDR1 SEHNR, CDR2 FQNEAQ (reference sequence). V was cut by 8 bases and J by 5 bases, with 13 bases left in between. The CDR3 is CASSNRRDNEQFF. The CDR3, as DNA: TGTGCCAGCTCGAACAGGAGGGACAATGAGCAGTTCTTC.